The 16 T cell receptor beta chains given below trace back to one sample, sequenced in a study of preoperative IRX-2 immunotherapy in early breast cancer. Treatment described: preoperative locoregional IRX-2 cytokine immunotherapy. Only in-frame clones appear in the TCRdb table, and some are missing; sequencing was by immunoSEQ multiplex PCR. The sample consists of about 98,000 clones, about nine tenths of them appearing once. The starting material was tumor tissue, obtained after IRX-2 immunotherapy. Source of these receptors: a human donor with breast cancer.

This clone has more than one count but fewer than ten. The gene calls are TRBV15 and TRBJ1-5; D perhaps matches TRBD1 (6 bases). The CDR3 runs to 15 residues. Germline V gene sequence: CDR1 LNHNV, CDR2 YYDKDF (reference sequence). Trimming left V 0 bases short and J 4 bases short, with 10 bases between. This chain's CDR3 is CATSRDTGANQPQHF. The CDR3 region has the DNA TGTGCCACCAGCAGAGATACGGGGGCGAATCAGCCCCAGCATTTT.

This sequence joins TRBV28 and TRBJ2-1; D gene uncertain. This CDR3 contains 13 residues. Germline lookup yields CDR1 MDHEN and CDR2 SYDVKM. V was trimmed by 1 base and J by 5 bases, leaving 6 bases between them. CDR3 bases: TGTGCCAGCAGTTTATTAGTTAACAATGAGCAGTTCTTC. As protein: CASSLLVNNEQFF.

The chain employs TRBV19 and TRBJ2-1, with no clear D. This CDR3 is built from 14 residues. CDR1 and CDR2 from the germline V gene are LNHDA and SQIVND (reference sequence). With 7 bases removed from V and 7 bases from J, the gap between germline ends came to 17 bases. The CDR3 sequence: CASTRVGQVNEQFF. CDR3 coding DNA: TGTGCCAGTACTAGGGTCGGGCAGGTGAATGAGCAGTTCTTC. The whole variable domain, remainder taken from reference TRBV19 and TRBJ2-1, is DGGITQSPKYLFRKEGQNVTLSCEQNLNHDAMYWYRQDPGQGLRLIYYSQIVNDFQKGDIAEGYSVSREKKESFPLTVTSAQKNPTAFYLCASTRVGQVNEQFFGPGTRLTVL.

CDR3 in amino acids: CASSDLKSSYEQYF. The DNA of the CDR3 is TGTGCCAGTAGCGACCTTAAGAGCTCCTACGAGCAGTACTTC. The V call is TRBV19, the J call TRBJ2-7; D is ambiguous. This CDR3 is 14 amino acids long. Germline V CDR1 and CDR2: LNHDA, SQIVND (reference sequence). The V end lost 6 bases, the J end lost 0 bases, and 12 bases lay between the germline ends.

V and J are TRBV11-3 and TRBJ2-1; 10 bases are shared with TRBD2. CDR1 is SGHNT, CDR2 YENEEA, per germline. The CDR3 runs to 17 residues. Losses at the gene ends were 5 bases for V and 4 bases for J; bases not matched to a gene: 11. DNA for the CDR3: TGTGCCAGCAGCCTCCATCCTCTAGCGGGGGATTACAATGAGCAGTTCTTC. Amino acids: CASSLHPLAGDYNEQFF.

This CDR3 is CASSLIAGGHQTQYF. DNA for the CDR3: TGTGCCAGCAGCTTAATCGCGGGGGGGCATCAGACCCAGTACTTC. The rearrangement uses TRBV11-3 and TRBJ2-5, with 9 bases lining up with TRBD2. The junction had 7 bases not matched to a gene; V was cut back by 2 bases and J by 6 bases. Germline V CDR1 and CDR2: SGHNT, YENEEA. The CDR3 is 15 residues long.

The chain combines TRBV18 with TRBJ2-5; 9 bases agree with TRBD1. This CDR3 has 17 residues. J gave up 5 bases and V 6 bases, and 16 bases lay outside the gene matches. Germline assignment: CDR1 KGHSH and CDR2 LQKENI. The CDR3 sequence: CASSLEQPGTGSETQYF. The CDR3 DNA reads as TGTGCCAGCTCGCTCGAGCAGCCCGGGACAGGGTCCGAGACCCAGTACTTC.

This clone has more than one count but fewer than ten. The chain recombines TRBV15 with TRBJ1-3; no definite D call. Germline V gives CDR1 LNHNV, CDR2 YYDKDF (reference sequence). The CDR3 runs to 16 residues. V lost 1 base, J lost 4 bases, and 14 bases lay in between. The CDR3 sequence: CATSRGLGSAGNTIYF. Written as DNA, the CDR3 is TGTGCCACCAGCAGAGGATTGGGGAGCGCGGGAAACACCATATATTTT. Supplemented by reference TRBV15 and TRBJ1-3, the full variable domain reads DAMVIQNPRYQVTQFGKPVTLSCSQTLNHNVMYWYQQKSSQAPKLLFHYYDKDFNNEADTPDNFQSRRPNTSFCFLDIRSPGLGDTAMYLCATSRGLGSAGNTIYFGEGSWLTVV.

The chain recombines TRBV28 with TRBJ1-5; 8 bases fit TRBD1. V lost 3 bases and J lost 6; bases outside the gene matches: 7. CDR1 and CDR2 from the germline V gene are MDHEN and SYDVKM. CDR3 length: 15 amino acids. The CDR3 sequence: CASSFVTGVGQPQHF. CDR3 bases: TGTGCCAGCAGTTTTGTGACAGGGGTAGGTCAGCCCCAGCATTTT.

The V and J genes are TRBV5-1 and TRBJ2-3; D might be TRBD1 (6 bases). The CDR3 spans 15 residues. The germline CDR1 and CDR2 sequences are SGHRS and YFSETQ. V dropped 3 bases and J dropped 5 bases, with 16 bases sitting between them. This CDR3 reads CASSSTGFSGDTQYF. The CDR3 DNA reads TGCGCCAGCAGCTCAACAGGGTTTTCCGGAGATACGCAGTATTTT. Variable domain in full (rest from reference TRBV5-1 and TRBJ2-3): KAGVTQTPRYLIKTRGQQVTLSCSPISGHRSVSWYQQTPGQGLQFLFEYFSETQRNKGNFPGRFSGRQFSNSRSEMNVSTLELGDSALYLCASSSTGFSGDTQYFGPGTRLTVL.

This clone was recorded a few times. The CDR3 spells CASSSRLRHGYTF. The CDR3 nucleotides read TGTGCCAGCAGTTCCCGCTTGAGGCATGGCTACACCTTC. V is TRBV6-8 and J is TRBJ1-2, with unresolved D. From germline, CDR1 is MNHGY and CDR2 SAAAGT. V was pared by 4 bases and J by 6 bases, with 12 bases between. The CDR3 sequence is 13 residues long.

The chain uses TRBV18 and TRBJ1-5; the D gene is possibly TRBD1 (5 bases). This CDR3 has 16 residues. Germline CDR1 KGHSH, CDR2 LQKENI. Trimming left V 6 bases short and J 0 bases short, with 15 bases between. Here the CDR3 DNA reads TGTGCCAGCTCGGAAGCAGGGCCCCTTAGCAATCAGCCCCAGCATTTT. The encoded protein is CASSEAGPLSNQPQHF.

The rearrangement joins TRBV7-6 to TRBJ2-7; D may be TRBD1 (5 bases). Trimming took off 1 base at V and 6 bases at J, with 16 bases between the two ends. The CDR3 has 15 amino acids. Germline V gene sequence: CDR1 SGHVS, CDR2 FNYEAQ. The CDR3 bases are TGTGCCAGCAGCTTAGGCTCGGTGGGGCACGGCGAGCAGTACTTC. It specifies CASSLGSVGHGEQYF.

CDR3 sequence reads: CASSPLQGGTEAFF. The DNA for the CDR3 is TGTGCCAGCTCACCACTCCAGGGCGGAACTGAAGCTTTCTTT. The V gene is TRBV18, the J gene TRBJ1-1; perhaps TRBD1 as D (5 bases). The CDR3 extends over 14 amino acids. Trimming removed 1 base at V and 5 bases at J, with 11 bases between. Germline V gene lookup returns CDR1 KGHSH and CDR2 LQKENI.

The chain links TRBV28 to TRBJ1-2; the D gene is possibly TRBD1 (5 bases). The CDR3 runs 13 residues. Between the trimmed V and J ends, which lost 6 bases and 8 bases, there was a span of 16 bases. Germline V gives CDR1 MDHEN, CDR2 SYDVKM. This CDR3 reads CASRETGYGGYTF. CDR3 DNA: TGTGCCAGCAGAGAAACAGGCTACGGAGGCTACACCTTC.

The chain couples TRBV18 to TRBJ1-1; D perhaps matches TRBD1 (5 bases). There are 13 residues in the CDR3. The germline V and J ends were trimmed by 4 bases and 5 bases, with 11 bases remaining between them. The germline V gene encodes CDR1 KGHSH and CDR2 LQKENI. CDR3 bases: TGTGCCAGCTCACGCGGGGGTTCAACTGAAGCTTTCTTT. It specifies CASSRGGSTEAFF. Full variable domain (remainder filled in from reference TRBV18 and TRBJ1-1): NAGVMQNPRHLVRRRGQEARLRCSPMKGHSHVYWYRQLPEEGLKFMVYLQKENIIDESGMPKERFSAEFPKEGPSILRIQQVVRGDSAAYFCASSRGGSTEAFFGQGTRLTVV.